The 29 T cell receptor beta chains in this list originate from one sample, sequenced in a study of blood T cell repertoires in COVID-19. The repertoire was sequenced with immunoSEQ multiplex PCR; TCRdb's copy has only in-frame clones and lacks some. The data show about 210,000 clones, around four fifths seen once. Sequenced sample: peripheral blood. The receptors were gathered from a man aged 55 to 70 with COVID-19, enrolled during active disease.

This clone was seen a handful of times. CDR3 residues: CASSPRGTGSYGYTF. CDR3 DNA sequence: TGTGCCAGCTCACCAAGAGGGACAGGGAGCTATGGCTACACCTTC. V usage is TRBV18 and J usage is TRBJ1-2, with TRBD1 identical over 9 bases. V was pared by 2 bases and J by 4 bases, with 5 bases of the junction left unmatched. The CDR3 spans 15 residues. CDR1 and CDR2 from the germline V gene are KGHSH and LQKENI.

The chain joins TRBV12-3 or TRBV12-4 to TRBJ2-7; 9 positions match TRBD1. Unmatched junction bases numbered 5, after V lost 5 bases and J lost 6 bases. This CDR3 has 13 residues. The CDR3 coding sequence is TGTGCCAGCAGTCAGACAGGGGGGGGCGAGCAGTACTTC. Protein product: CASSQTGGGEQYF.

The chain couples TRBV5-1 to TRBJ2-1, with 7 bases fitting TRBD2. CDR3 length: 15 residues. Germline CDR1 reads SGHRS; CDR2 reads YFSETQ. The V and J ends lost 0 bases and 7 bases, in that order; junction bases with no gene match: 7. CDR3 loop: CASSLGAGERNEQFF. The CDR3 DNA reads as TGCGCCAGCAGCTTGGGGGCGGGAGAGCGTAATGAGCAGTTCTTC.

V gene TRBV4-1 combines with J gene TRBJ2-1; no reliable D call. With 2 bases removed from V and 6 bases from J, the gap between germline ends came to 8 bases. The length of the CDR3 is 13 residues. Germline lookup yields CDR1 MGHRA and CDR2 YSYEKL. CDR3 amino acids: CASSQLRGNEQFF. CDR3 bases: TGCGCCAGCAGCCAACTCCGCGGCAATGAGCAGTTCTTC.

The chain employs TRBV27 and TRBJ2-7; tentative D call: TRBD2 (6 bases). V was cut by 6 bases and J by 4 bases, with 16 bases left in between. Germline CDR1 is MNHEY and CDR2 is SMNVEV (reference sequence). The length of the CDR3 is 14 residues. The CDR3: CASSRDPGRYEQYF. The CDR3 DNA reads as TGTGCCAGCAGCAGGGACCCAGGGAGGTACGAGCAGTACTTC.

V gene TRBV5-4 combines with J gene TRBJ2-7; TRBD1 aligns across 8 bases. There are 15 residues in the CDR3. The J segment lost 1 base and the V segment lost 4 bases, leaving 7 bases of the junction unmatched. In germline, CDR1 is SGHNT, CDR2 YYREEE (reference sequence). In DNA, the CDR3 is TGTGCCAGCAGCACCAGGGGGCGCTGGTCCTACGAGCAGTACTTC. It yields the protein CASSTRGRWSYEQYF.

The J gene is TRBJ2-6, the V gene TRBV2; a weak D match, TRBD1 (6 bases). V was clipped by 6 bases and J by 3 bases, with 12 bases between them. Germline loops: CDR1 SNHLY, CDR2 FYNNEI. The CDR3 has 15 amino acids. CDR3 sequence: CASSYGTLGANVLTF. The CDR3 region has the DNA TGTGCCAGCAGCTACGGGACACTTGGGGCCAACGTCCTGACTTTC.

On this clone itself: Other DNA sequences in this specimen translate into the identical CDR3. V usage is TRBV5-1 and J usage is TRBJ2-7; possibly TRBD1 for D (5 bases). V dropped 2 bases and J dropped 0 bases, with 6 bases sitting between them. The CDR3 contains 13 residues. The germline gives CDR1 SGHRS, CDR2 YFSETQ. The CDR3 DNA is TGCGCCAGCAGCTTAACAGGCTCCTACGAGCAGTACTTC. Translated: CASSLTGSYEQYF.

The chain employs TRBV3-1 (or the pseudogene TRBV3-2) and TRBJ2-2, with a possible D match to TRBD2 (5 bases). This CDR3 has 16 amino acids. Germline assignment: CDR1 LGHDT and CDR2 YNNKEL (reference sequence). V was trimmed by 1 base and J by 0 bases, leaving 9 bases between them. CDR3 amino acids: CASSQGGPTNTGELFF. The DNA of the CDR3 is TGTGCCAGCAGCCAAGGCGGGCCTACGAACACCGGGGAGCTGTTTTTT.

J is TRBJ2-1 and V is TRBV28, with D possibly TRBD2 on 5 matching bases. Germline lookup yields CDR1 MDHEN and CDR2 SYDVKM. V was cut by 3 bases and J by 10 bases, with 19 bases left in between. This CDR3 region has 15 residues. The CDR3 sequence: CASSFERAGLGEQFF. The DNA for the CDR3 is TGTGCCAGCAGTTTCGAACGGGCGGGCCTTGGGGAGCAGTTCTTC.

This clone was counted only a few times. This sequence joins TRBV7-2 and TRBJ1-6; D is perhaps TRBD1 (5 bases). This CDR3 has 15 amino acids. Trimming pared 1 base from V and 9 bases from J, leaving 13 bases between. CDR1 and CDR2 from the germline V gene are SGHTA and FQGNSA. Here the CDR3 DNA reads TGTGCCAGCAGCTTAGGCAGGGAAGGCAGTTCACCCCTCCACTTT. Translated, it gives CASSLGREGSSPLHF.

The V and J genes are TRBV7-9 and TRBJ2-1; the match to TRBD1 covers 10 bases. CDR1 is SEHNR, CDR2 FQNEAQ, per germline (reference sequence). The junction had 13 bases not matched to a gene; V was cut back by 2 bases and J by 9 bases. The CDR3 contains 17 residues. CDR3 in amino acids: CASSLLPGQGTGGEQFF. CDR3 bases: TGTGCCAGCAGCTTACTTCCGGGACAGGGGACTGGGGGTGAGCAGTTCTTC.

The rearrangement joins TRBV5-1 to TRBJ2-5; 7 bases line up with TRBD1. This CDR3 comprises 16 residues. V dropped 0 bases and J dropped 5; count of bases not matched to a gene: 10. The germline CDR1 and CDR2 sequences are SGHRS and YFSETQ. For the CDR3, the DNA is TGCGCCAGCAGCTTGGAAGGGGGCGCAGGTCGCGAGACCCAGTACTTC. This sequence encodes CASSLEGGAGRETQYF. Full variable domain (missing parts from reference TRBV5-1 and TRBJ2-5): KAGVTQTPRYLIKTRGQQVTLSCSPISGHRSVSWYQQTPGQGLQFLFEYFSETQRNKGNFPGRFSGRQFSNSRSEMNVSTLELGDSALYLCASSLEGGAGRETQYFGPGTRLLVL.

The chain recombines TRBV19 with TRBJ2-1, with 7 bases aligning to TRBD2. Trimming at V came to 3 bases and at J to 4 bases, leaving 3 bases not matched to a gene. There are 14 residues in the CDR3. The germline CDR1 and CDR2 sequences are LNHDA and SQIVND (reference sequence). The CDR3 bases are TGTGCCAGTAGTATTCGCGGGAGTTACAATGAGCAGTTCTTC. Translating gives CASSIRGSYNEQFF. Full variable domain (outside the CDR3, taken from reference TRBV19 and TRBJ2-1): DGGITQSPKYLFRKEGQNVTLSCEQNLNHDAMYWYRQDPGQGLRLIYYSQIVNDFQKGDIAEGYSVSREKKESFPLTVTSAQKNPTAFYLCASSIRGSYNEQFFGPGTRLTVL.

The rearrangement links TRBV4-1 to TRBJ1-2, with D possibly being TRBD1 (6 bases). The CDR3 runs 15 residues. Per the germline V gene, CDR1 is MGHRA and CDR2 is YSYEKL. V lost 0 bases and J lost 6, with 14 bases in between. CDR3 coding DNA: TGCGCCAGCAGCCAAGATGAGGGGGGGGCGAATGGCTACACCTTC. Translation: CASSQDEGGANGYTF.

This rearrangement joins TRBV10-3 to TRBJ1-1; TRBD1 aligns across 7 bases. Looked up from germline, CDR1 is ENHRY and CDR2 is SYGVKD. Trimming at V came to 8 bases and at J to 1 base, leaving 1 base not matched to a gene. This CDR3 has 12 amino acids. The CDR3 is CAIRDRNTEAFF. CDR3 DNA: TGTGCCATCCGGGACAGGAACACTGAAGCTTTCTTT.

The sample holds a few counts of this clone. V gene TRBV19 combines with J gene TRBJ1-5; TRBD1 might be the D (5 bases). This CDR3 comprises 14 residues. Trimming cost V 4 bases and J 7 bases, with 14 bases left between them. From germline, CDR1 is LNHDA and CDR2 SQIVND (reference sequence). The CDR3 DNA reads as TGTGCCAGTAGTACACCCCAGGGTAGCCAGCCCCAGCATTTT. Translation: CASSTPQGSQPQHF.

CDR3 sequence (DNA): TGTGCCAGCAGCGTCGACTTAACTAGCTCCTACAATGAGCAGTTCTTC. It yields the protein CASSVDLTSSYNEQFF. The chain has TRBV7-9 and TRBJ2-1, with TRBD2 as a possible D gene (5 bases). With 5 bases removed from V and 0 bases from J, the gap between germline ends came to 14 bases. There are 16 residues in the CDR3. Germline V gives CDR1 SEHNR, CDR2 FQNEAQ (reference sequence).

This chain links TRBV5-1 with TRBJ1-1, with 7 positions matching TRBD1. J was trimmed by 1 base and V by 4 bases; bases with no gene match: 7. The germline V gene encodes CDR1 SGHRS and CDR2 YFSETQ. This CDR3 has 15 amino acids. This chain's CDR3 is CASSLRDRGNTEAFF. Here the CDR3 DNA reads TGCGCCAGCAGCCTCCGGGACAGAGGGAACACTGAAGCTTTCTTT. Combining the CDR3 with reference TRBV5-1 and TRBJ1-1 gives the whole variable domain KAGVTQTPRYLIKTRGQQVTLSCSPISGHRSVSWYQQTPGQGLQFLFEYFSETQRNKGNFPGRFSGRQFSNSRSEMNVSTLELGDSALYLCASSLRDRGNTEAFFGQGTRLTVV.

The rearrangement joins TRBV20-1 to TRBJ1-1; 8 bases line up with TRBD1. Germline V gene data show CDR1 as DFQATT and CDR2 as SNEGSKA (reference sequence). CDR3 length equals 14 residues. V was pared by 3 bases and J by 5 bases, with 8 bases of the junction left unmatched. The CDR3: CSASRTGTGTEAFF. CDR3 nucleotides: TGCAGTGCTAGTCGGACAGGGACGGGTACTGAAGCTTTCTTT.

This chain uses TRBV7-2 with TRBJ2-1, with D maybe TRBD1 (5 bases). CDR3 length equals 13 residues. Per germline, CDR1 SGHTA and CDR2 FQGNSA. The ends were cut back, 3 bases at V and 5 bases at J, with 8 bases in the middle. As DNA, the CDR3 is TGTGCCAGCAGCTTGGGGCAGAACAATGAGCAGTTCTTC. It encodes CASSLGQNNEQFF.

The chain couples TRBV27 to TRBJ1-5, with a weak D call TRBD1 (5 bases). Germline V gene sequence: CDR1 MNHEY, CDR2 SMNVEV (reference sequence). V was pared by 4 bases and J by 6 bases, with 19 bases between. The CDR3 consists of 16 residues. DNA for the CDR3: TGTGCCAGCAGTTCCCTTGGGGGGGGGATAGGTCAGCCCCAGCATTTT. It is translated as CASSSLGGGIGQPQHF.

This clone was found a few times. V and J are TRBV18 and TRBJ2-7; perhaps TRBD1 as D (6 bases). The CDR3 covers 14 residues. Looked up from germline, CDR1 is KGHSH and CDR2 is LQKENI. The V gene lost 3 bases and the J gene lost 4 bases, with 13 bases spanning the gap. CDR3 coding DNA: TGTGCCAGCTCACCGCCCGCAGGGGCGTACGAGCAGTACTTC. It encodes CASSPPAGAYEQYF.

The CDR3 sequence is CASSRDMNTEAFF. The CDR3 DNA sequence: TGTGCCAGCAGCCGGGACATGAACACTGAAGCTTTCTTT. V usage is TRBV14 and J usage is TRBJ1-1, with D perhaps TRBD1 (6 bases). V shed 4 bases and J shed 0 bases, with 6 bases lying between them. CDR3 length: 13 amino acids. Looked up from germline, CDR1 is SGHDN and CDR2 is FVKESK.

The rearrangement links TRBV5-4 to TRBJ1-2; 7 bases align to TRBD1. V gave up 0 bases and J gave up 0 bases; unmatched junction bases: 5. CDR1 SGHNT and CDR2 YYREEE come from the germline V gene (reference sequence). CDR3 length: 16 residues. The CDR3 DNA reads TGTGCCAGCAGCTTGGACAGGGGAGCATCTAACTATGGCTACACCTTC. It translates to CASSLDRGASNYGYTF.

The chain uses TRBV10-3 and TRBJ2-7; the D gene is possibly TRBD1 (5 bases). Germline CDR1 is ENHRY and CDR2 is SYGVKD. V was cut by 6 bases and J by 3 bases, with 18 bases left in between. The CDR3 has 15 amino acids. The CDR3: CAIRGGHGHFYEQYF. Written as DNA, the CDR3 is TGTGCCATCAGGGGCGGACACGGACATTTCTACGAGCAGTACTTC.

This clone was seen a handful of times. The chain's CDR3 is CAWSGSGSSYEQYF. The CDR3 DNA follows: TGTGCCTGGAGTGGATCGGGAAGCTCCTACGAGCAGTACTTC. This sequence joins TRBV30 and TRBJ2-7, with a tentative D call TRBD2 (5 bases). The V end was cut by 1 base, the J end by 0 bases, with 10 bases between. This CDR3 has 14 amino acids. Germline CDR1 is GTSNPN and CDR2 is SVGIG (reference sequence).

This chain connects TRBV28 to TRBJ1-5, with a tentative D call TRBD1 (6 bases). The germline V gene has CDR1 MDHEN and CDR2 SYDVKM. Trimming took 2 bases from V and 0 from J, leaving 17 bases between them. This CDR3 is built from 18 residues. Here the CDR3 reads CASSLPGGGEYSNQPQHF. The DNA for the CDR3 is TGTGCCAGCAGTTTACCCGGCGGGGGCGAGTATAGCAATCAGCCCCAGCATTTT.

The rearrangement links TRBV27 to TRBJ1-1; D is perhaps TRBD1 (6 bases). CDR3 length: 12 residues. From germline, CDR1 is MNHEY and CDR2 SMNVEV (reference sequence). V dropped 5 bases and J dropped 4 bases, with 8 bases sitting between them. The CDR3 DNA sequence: TGTGCCAGCAGTCCACAGGGCACTGAAGCTTTCTTT. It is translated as CASSPQGTEAFF.